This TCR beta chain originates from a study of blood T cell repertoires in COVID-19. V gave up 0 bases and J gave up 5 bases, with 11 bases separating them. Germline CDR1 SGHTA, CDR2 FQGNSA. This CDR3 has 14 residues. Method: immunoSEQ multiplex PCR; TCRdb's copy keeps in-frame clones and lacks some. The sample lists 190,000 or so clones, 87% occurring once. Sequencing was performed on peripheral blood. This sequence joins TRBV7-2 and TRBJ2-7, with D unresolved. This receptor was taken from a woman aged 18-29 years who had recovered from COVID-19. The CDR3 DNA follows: TGTGCCAGCAGCTTAGCCCCAGGTCCCCACGAGCAGTACGTC. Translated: CASSLAPGPHEQYV.